A single sample gave rise to the 4 T cell receptor beta chains below, sequenced in a study of T cell responses to AZD1222 COVID-19 vaccine. Sequenced by immunoSEQ multiplex PCR; TCRdb stores in-frame clones only, minus some. The sample shows 45,000 to 60,000 clones, around 87% of them seen only once. Sequencing was performed on peripheral blood, taken on day 0 of AZD1222 vaccination. These receptors were taken from an adult in good health.

J is TRBJ2-7 and V is TRBV13, with D possibly matching TRBD2 (6 bases). The germline V and J ends were trimmed by 4 bases and 2 bases, with 21 bases remaining between them. Looked up from germline, CDR1 is PRHDT and CDR2 is FYEKMQ (reference sequence). This CDR3 contains 17 residues. The CDR3: CASSSAEMVEGTYEQYF. As DNA, the CDR3 is TGTGCCAGCAGCTCAGCGGAGATGGTGGAGGGGACCTACGAGCAGTACTTC.

The CDR3 DNA is TGTGCCAGCAGCCATGGCACTAGCGGGAGGAGCTCCTACGAGCAGTACTTC. Amino acids: CASSHGTSGRSSYEQYF. This rearrangement joins TRBV3-1 (or the pseudogene TRBV3-2) to TRBJ2-7, with TRBD2 matching 12 bases. Germline trimming cut 3 bases from V and 0 bases from J; bases unmatched to any gene: 6. CDR3 length: 17 amino acids. Germline CDR1 reads LGHDT; CDR2 reads YNNKEL (reference sequence).

This rearrangement joins TRBV6-4 to TRBJ2-3, with 8 bases that match TRBD1. The V gene end was trimmed by 3 bases and the J gene end by 2 bases; junction bases not matched to a gene: 1. Germline CDR1 is MRHNA and CDR2 is SNTAGT. The CDR3 has 14 amino acids. The CDR3 region is CASSETGDTDTQYF. CDR3 nucleotide sequence: TGTGCCAGCAGTGAGACAGGGGACACAGATACGCAGTATTTT.

This clone was observed once. This rearrangement joins TRBV4-1 to TRBJ1-2; 8 bases align to TRBD1. V gave up 3 bases and J gave up 8 bases; unmatched junction bases: 8. The V gene's germline CDR1 is MGHRA and CDR2 YSYEKL. The CDR3 spans 14 residues. The CDR3 spells CASSQPTGGEGYTF. The CDR3 nucleotides read TGCGCCAGCAGCCAGCCTACAGGGGGAGAGGGCTACACCTTC.